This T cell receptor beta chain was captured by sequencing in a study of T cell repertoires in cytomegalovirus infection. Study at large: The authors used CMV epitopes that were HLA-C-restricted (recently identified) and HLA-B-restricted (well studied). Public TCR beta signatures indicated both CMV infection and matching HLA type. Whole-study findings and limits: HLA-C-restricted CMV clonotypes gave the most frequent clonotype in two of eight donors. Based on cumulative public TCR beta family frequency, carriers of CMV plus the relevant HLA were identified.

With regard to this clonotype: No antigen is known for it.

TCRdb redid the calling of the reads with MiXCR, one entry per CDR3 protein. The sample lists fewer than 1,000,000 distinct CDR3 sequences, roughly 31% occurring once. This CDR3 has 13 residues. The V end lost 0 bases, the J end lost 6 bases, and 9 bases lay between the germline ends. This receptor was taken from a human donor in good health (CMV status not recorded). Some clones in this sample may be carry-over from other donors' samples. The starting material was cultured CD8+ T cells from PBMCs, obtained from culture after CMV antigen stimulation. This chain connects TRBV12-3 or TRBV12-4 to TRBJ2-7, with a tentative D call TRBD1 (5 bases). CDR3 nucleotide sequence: TGTGCCAGCAGTTTAGCCGACAGTTCCGAGCAGTACTTC. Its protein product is CASSLADSSEQYF.